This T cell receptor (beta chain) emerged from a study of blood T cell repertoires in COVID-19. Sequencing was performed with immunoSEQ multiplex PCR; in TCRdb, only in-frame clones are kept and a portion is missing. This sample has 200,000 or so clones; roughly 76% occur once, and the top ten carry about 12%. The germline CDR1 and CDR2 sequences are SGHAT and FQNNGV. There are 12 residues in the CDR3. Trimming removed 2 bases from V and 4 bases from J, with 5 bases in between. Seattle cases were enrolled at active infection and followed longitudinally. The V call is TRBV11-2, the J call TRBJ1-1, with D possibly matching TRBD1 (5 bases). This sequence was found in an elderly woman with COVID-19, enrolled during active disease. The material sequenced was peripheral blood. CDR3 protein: CASSLQGTEAFF. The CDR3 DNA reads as TGTGCCAGCAGCTTACAGGGCACTGAAGCTTTCTTT.